The next 22 T cell receptor beta chains were all read from a single sample in a study of graft-versus-host responses after intestinal transplantation. No antigen is known for these receptors. Here immunoSEQ multiplex PCR was the method, and the copy in TCRdb shows in-frame clones only, minus some. This sample has about 120,000 clones, with around 93% found just once. Specimen: unstimulated CD4+ T cells sorted from spleen or lymph node cells, collected before intestinal transplant. All receptors come from a human donor who received an intestinal transplant.

V and J are TRBV2 and TRBJ2-5, with TRBD1 as a possible D gene (6 bases). V was clipped by 4 bases and J by 4 bases, with 10 bases between them. Germline V lookup: CDR1 SNHLY, CDR2 FYNNEI. CDR3 length equals 13 residues. CDR3 bases: TGTGCCAGCAGTGCCCAACAGGGAGAGACCCAGTACTTC. It encodes CASSAQQGETQYF.

This chain joins TRBV9 and TRBJ2-1, with TRBD2 identical over 15 bases. V lost 4 bases to trimming and J lost 8 bases; unmatched junction nucleotides: 7. This CDR3 is built from 16 residues. The germline V gene encodes CDR1 SGDLS and CDR2 YYNGEE. The CDR3 nucleotides read TGTGCCAGCAGCCCGCAGGGACTAGCGGGAGGCCATGAGCAGTTCTTC. Amino acids: CASSPQGLAGGHEQFF.

V and J are TRBV28 and TRBJ1-5, with D perhaps matching TRBD1 (5 bases). This CDR3 is 13 amino acids long. CDR1 is MDHEN and CDR2 is SYDVKM in the germline V gene. V was clipped by 6 bases and J by 7 bases, with 13 bases between them. CDR3 residues: CASRSRGRQPQHF. In DNA, the CDR3 is TGTGCCAGCAGATCGAGGGGCCGCCAGCCCCAGCATTTT.

The J gene is TRBJ1-2, the V gene TRBV2, with D unclear. Germline lookup yields CDR1 SNHLY and CDR2 FYNNEI. This CDR3 region has 8 residues. V gave up 7 bases and J gave up 6 bases, with 0 bases separating them. CDR3 amino acids: CASNGYTF. CDR3 sequence (DNA): TGTGCCAGCAATGGCTACACCTTC.

V is TRBV5-4 and J is TRBJ2-5, with D tentatively TRBD2 (6 bases). V was cut by 1 base and J by 7 bases, with 11 bases left in between. The CDR3 covers 13 residues. In germline, CDR1 is SGHNT, CDR2 YYREEE (reference sequence). Here the CDR3 DNA reads TGTGCCAGCAGCTTGACGGAGGGAGGGACCCAGTACTTC. It is translated as CASSLTEGGTQYF.

The chain is built from TRBV7-9 and TRBJ2-1; 9 positions agree with TRBD1. In germline, CDR1 is SEHNR, CDR2 FQNEAQ (reference sequence). After removal of 11 bases from V and 8 bases from J, the junction contained 10 bases not matched to a gene. The CDR3 extends over 13 amino acids. The CDR3 region has the DNA TGTGCCCTGCCGGGACAGGGTGGGCATGAGCAGTTCTTC. This gives the protein CALPGQGGHEQFF. The full variable domain, rest sourced from reference TRBV7-9 and TRBJ2-1, is DTGVSQNPRHKITKRGQNVTFRCDPISEHNRLYWYRQTLGQGPEFLTYFQNEAQLEKSRLLSDRFSAERPKGSFSTLEIQRTEQGDSAMYLCALPGQGGHEQFFGPGTRLTVL.

This sequence joins TRBV7-9 and TRBJ1-1; D possibly corresponds to TRBD1 (5 bases). CDR3 length: 14 amino acids. Germline V gives CDR1 SEHNR, CDR2 FQNEAQ (reference sequence). The V end was cut by 6 bases, the J end by 5 bases, with 16 bases between. CDR3 region: CASSFGGAYTEAFF. CDR3 nucleotides: TGTGCCAGCAGTTTTGGCGGGGCATATACTGAAGCTTTCTTT.

This clone was recorded once. The chain recombines TRBV30 with TRBJ1-5; D gene ambiguous. Germline V gene lookup returns CDR1 GTSNPN and CDR2 SVGIG (reference sequence). Trimming pared 0 bases from V and 3 bases from J, leaving 9 bases between. This CDR3 is 14 amino acids long. DNA of the CDR3: TGTGCCTGGAGTGTCGGCACTAACAATCAGCCCCAGCATTTT. Translating it yields CAWSVGTNNQPQHF. The entire variable domain, with the rest obtained from reference TRBV30 and TRBJ1-5, is as follows: SQTIHQWPATLVQPVGSPLSLECTVEGTSNPNLYWYRQAAGRGLQLLFYSVGIGQISSEVPQNLSASRPQDRQFILSSKKLLLSDSGFYLCAWSVGTNNQPQHFGDGTRLSIL.

The chain carries TRBV18 and TRBJ2-7; TRBD2 might be the D (6 bases). Per the germline V gene, CDR1 is KGHSH and CDR2 is LQKENI. This CDR3 spans 16 amino acids. Between the trimmed V and J ends, which lost 4 bases and 3 bases, there was a span of 19 bases. Written as DNA, the CDR3 is TGTGCCAGCTCACTGGTAGGGGCGGGAATGGGCTACGAGCAGTACTTC. It is translated as CASSLVGAGMGYEQYF.

This chain uses TRBV5-1 with TRBJ2-3; the match to TRBD1 covers 10 bases. CDR3 length: 14 residues. Germline-derived CDR1 and CDR2 are SGHRS and YFSETQ. With V trimmed by 2 bases and J by 4 bases, 1 base remained unmatched. CDR3 sequence: CASSFGTGADTQYF. DNA of the CDR3: TGCGCCAGCAGCTTTGGGACAGGGGCAGATACGCAGTATTTT.

The J gene is TRBJ2-1, the V gene TRBV12-5, with D tentatively TRBD1 or TRBD2 (5 bases each). Trimming removed 7 bases from V and 4 bases from J, with 14 bases in between. CDR3 length equals 14 residues. CDR1 is LGHNT and CDR2 is FRNRAP in the germline V gene. This chain's CDR3 is CASAIEGFYNEQFF. The DNA of the CDR3 is TGTGCTAGTGCTATTGAGGGGTTTTACAATGAGCAGTTCTTC. Looking up the rest from reference TRBV12-5 and TRBJ2-1 gives the full variable domain: DARVTQTPRHKVTEMGQEVTMRCQPILGHNTVFWYRQTMMQGLELLAYFRNRAPLDDSGMPKDRFSAEMPDATLATLKIQPSEPRDSAVYFCASAIEGFYNEQFFGPGTRLTVL.

J is TRBJ1-1 and V is TRBV7-3; no definite D call. CDR3 length equals 13 residues. Germline V gene data show CDR1 as SGHTA and CDR2 as FQGTGA. Trimming removed 3 bases from V and 0 bases from J, with 5 bases in between. This CDR3 reads CASSFHMNTEAFF. In DNA, the CDR3 is TGTGCCAGCAGCTTCCACATGAACACTGAAGCTTTCTTT.

The chain links TRBV10-1 to TRBJ2-3; maybe TRBD2 (5 bases). This CDR3 has 15 residues. The germline V and J ends were trimmed by 1 base and 2 bases, with 10 bases remaining between them. The germline CDR1 and CDR2 sequences are WNHNN and SYGVQD (reference sequence). CDR3 region: CASSEYEGATDTQYF. In DNA, the CDR3 is TGCGCCAGCAGTGAGTACGAGGGAGCCACAGATACGCAGTATTTT.

This clone was seen only once. This chain links TRBV5-4 with TRBJ2-3, with D maybe TRBD1 (6 bases). The CDR3 length is 15 residues. Per the germline V gene, CDR1 is SGHNT and CDR2 is YYREEE (reference sequence). Deletions cut 4 bases from V and 4 bases from J, with 16 bases between. CDR3 DNA sequence: TGTGCCAGCAGCCCCCTGACAGGTTTGGCAGATACGCAGTATTTT. It codes for CASSPLTGLADTQYF.

This chain links TRBV11-3 with TRBJ2-7; D is tentatively TRBD1 or TRBD2 (5 bases each). Germline lookup yields CDR1 SGHNT and CDR2 YENEEA. CDR3 length: 13 amino acids. Trimming took off 3 bases at V and 5 bases at J, with 11 bases between the two ends. The chain's CDR3 is CASSLGPIHEQYF. CDR3 nucleotides: TGTGCCAGCAGCTTGGGACCGATTCACGAGCAGTACTTC.

V gene TRBV7-9 combines with J gene TRBJ1-1; D is unclear. The V end was cut by 1 base, the J end by 4 bases, with 13 bases between. Germline CDR1 reads SEHNR; CDR2 reads FQNEAQ (reference sequence). This CDR3 contains 15 residues. This CDR3 is CASSLGLVPVTEAFF. CDR3 bases: TGTGCCAGCAGCTTAGGGTTGGTCCCTGTCACTGAAGCTTTCTTT.

The V gene is TRBV2, the J gene TRBJ2-1, with 8 bases matching TRBD2. Unmatched junction bases numbered 13, after V lost 6 bases and J lost 3 bases. The germline V gene encodes CDR1 SNHLY and CDR2 FYNNEI. CDR3 length: 17 residues. The CDR3 region has the DNA TGTGCCAGCAGCTGGGACCGTAGCGGGGCTGACTACAATGAGCAGTTCTTC. As protein: CASSWDRSGADYNEQFF.

On this clone: This sample also contains other DNA sequences that code for the same CDR3. The chain uses TRBV20-1 and TRBJ2-7; D may be TRBD1 (5 bases). The germline CDR1 and CDR2 sequences are DFQATT and SNEGSKA (reference sequence). V lost 1 base and J lost 5, with 6 bases in between. The CDR3 has 11 residues. CDR3 in amino acids: CSARGGNEQYF. As DNA, the CDR3 is TGCAGTGCTAGAGGGGGCAACGAGCAGTACTTC.

The V call is TRBV19, the J call TRBJ1-1; D might be TRBD1 (6 bases). The germline CDR1 and CDR2 sequences are LNHDA and SQIVND (reference sequence). The CDR3 covers 14 residues. V gave up 3 bases and J gave up 1 base, with 9 bases separating them. CDR3 nucleotide sequence: TGTGCCAGTAGTATCGGCAGGGGGAACACTGAAGCTTTCTTT. Translated, it gives CASSIGRGNTEAFF.

This clone was counted a single time. The V and J genes are TRBV30 and TRBJ1-4, with D perhaps TRBD1 (5 bases). This CDR3 contains 14 residues. Germline CDR1 GTSNPN, CDR2 SVGIG (reference sequence). Deletions cut 2 bases from V and 7 bases from J, with 14 bases between. CDR3 residues: CAWSSGGIREKLFF. Here the CDR3 DNA reads TGTGCCTGGAGTTCTGGGGGGATTCGTGAAAAACTGTTTTTT.

This rearrangement joins TRBV7-9 to TRBJ2-1; D assignment may be TRBD1 or TRBD2 (5 bases each). Trimming removed 1 base at V and 6 bases at J, with 16 bases between. In germline, CDR1 is SEHNR, CDR2 FQNEAQ (reference sequence). CDR3 length: 16 residues. CDR3 bases: TGTGCCAGCAGCTTAGGTGGGACGGAGGTAGGCAATGAGCAGTTCTTC. Translating gives CASSLGGTEVGNEQFF.

The V gene is TRBV6-6, the J gene TRBJ1-1, with D possibly TRBD1 on 5 matching bases. Trimming removed 5 bases from V and 5 bases from J, with 12 bases in between. CDR3 length equals 13 residues. Germline CDR1 is MNHNY and CDR2 is SVGAGI (reference sequence). The DNA of the CDR3 is TGTGCCAGCAGTAGTGGCGCAGGGACTGAAGCTTTCTTT. Amino acid sequence: CASSSGAGTEAFF.